The 22 T cell receptor beta chains below were found in one sample sequenced in a study of blood T cell repertoires in COVID-19. Only in-frame clones appear in the TCRdb table, and some are missing; sequencing was by immunoSEQ multiplex PCR. The sample consists of about 350,000 clones, around nine tenths of them appearing once. Material for sequencing was peripheral blood. Source of these receptors: an older woman with COVID-19, enrolled during active disease.

The V call is TRBV5-1, the J call TRBJ1-2, with D possibly being TRBD1 (5 bases). This CDR3 is built from 13 residues. Germline loops: CDR1 SGHRS, CDR2 YFSETQ. Trimming removed 4 bases at V and 6 bases at J, with 13 bases between. CDR3 protein: CASSPIAGNGYTF. The CDR3 DNA reads as TGCGCCAGCAGCCCCATCGCAGGGAATGGCTACACCTTC.

V usage is TRBV28 and J usage is TRBJ1-2, with D maybe TRBD1 (6 bases). The V end lost 3 bases, the J end lost 7 bases, and 21 bases lay between the germline ends. The CDR3 has 16 residues. Per germline, CDR1 MDHEN and CDR2 SYDVKM. The CDR3 loop is CASSLVWHRATRGYTF. CDR3 DNA: TGTGCCAGCAGTTTGGTTTGGCACAGGGCGACCCGTGGCTACACCTTC.

The J gene is TRBJ2-7, the V gene TRBV4-2, with TRBD1 matching 8 bases. Germline CDR1 reads LGHNA; CDR2 reads YNFKEQ. The ends lost 4 bases at V and 5 bases at J; junction bases unmatched: 4. CDR3 length: 13 residues. The CDR3: CASSLGQGNEQYF. CDR3 sequence (DNA): TGTGCCAGCAGCCTCGGACAGGGTAACGAGCAGTACTTC.

V usage is TRBV6-5 and J usage is TRBJ1-6; 7 positions match TRBD1. The germline gives CDR1 MNHEY, CDR2 SVGAGI. J lost 9 bases, V lost 8 bases, and 10 bases had no gene match. This CDR3 is built from 14 residues. The CDR3 DNA reads as TGTGCCAGCCTTCCGGGCAGGGGGGTTTCACCCCTCCACTTT. Amino acids: CASLPGRGVSPLHF.

The rearrangement links TRBV19 to TRBJ2-3; D possibly corresponds to TRBD2 (7 bases). CDR1 and CDR2 (germline): LNHDA, SQIVND (reference sequence). This CDR3 comprises 16 residues. V dropped 4 bases and J dropped 0 bases, with 14 bases sitting between them. This CDR3 is CASSNRGGYSTDTQYF. The CDR3 DNA sequence: TGTGCCAGTAGTAATCGCGGGGGCTATAGCACAGATACGCAGTATTTT.

CDR3: CASSDAGGLVEQYF. Here the CDR3 DNA reads TGTGCCAGCAGCGACGCGGGGGGGCTGGTCGAGCAGTACTTC. The rearrangement links TRBV6-6 to TRBJ2-7, with 9 bases lining up with TRBD2. The CDR3 spans 14 residues. Germline V gene sequence: CDR1 MNHNY, CDR2 SVGAGI (reference sequence). The V gene end was trimmed by 6 bases and the J gene end by 6 bases; junction bases not matched to a gene: 9.

This rearrangement joins TRBV7-2 to TRBJ1-4; unclear D gene. Germline V gene sequence: CDR1 SGHTA, CDR2 FQGNSA. This CDR3 is 15 amino acids long. V lost 5 bases, J lost 0 bases, and 10 bases lay in between. In DNA form, the CDR3 reads TGTGCCAGCAGCACCCCCTATGCAACTAATGAAAAACTGTTTTTT. Translating gives CASSTPYATNEKLFF.

This clone was counted once. CDR3 residues: CASSSSYGYTF. CDR3 nucleotides: TGTGCCAGCTCATCGTCCTATGGCTACACCTTC. The chain employs TRBV18 and TRBJ1-2; no reliable D call. V was pared by 5 bases and J by 4 bases, with 5 bases between. Germline V gives CDR1 KGHSH, CDR2 LQKENI. The CDR3 runs to 11 residues.

This CDR3 is CASSRSDRSEAFF. The CDR3 DNA reads as TGTGCCAGCAGTCGCTCAGACAGATCCGAAGCTTTCTTT. This chain joins TRBV12-3 or TRBV12-4 and TRBJ1-1, with D perhaps TRBD1 (5 bases). This CDR3 is built from 13 residues. Deletions cut 5 bases from V and 8 bases from J, with 15 bases between.

V usage is TRBV2 and J usage is TRBJ2-1; 12 bases fit TRBD2. This CDR3 has 15 amino acids. The V and J ends lost 6 bases and 8 bases, in that order; junction bases with no gene match: 8. Looked up from germline, CDR1 is SNHLY and CDR2 is FYNNEI. The CDR3 nucleotides read TGTGCCAGCAGAACTAGCGGGGGGACCAACGATGAGCAGTTCTTC. Its protein product is CASRTSGGTNDEQFF.

This rearrangement joins TRBV19 to TRBJ1-6; 8 bases are shared with TRBD1. V gave up 2 bases and J gave up 0 bases; unmatched junction bases: 9. The CDR3 spans 19 residues. Germline V gene data show CDR1 as LNHDA and CDR2 as SQIVND (reference sequence). This chain's CDR3 is CASSINDRGSDSYNSPLHF. The DNA of the CDR3 is TGTGCCAGTAGTATAAATGACAGGGGTTCGGACTCCTATAATTCACCCCTCCACTTT.

This sequence joins TRBV14 and TRBJ1-4, with TRBD1 matching over 11 bases. Trimming cost V 1 base and J 8 bases; bases outside gene matches: 3. CDR1 is SGHDN and CDR2 is FVKESK in the germline V gene. This CDR3 comprises 15 residues. CDR3 sequence reads: CASSQVRTGGEKLFF. CDR3 coding DNA: TGTGCCAGCAGCCAAGTTAGGACAGGGGGCGAAAAACTGTTTTTT.

This clone was found once. The rearrangement links TRBV16 to TRBJ1-1; perhaps TRBD1 as D (6 bases). The CDR3 sequence is 15 residues long. Germline V gene sequence: CDR1 KGHSY, CDR2 FQNENV. The V and J ends lost 4 bases and 1 base respectively, with 13 bases between them. The CDR3, as DNA: TGTGCCAGCAGCCCCCTGGACAGACAGAACACTGAAGCTTTCTTT. Its translation is CASSPLDRQNTEAFF.

This chain links TRBV11-2 with TRBJ1-1; TRBD1 might be the D (6 bases). V lost 6 bases and J lost 1, with 15 bases in between. This CDR3 is 15 amino acids long. Germline V CDR1 and CDR2: SGHAT, FQNNGV. The CDR3 region has the DNA TGTGCCAGCAGGTTACAGGGATCCCCGAACACTGAAGCTTTCTTT. Its translation: CASRLQGSPNTEAFF.

The chain recombines TRBV6-1 with TRBJ2-5; tentative D call: TRBD2 (5 bases). The germline V gene encodes CDR1 MNHNS and CDR2 SASEGT. This CDR3 spans 16 amino acids. The germline V and J ends were trimmed by 2 bases and 5 bases, with 18 bases remaining between them. CDR3 amino acids: CASSEPRTGIAETQYF. The CDR3 nucleotides read TGTGCCAGCAGTGAACCGAGGACTGGGATAGCGGAGACCCAGTACTTC.

The chain has TRBV27 and TRBJ1-2, with D uncertain. Trimming cost V 2 bases and J 4 bases, with 17 bases left between them. CDR1 and CDR2 from the germline V gene are MNHEY and SMNVEV (reference sequence). CDR3 length equals 16 residues. The CDR3 bases are TGTGCCAGCAGTTTACGCCTAGTTGGATCCGTCTATGGCTACACCTTC. This encodes CASSLRLVGSVYGYTF.

The chain links TRBV12-3 or TRBV12-4 to TRBJ1-1; D is ambiguous. The CDR3 consists of 12 residues. V was shortened by 6 bases and J by 5 bases, with 10 bases between the two germline ends. CDR3: CASRPIRTEAFF. DNA for the CDR3: TGTGCCAGCAGGCCTATCCGAACTGAAGCTTTCTTT.

The gene calls are TRBV5-8 and TRBJ2-4; D may be TRBD2 (7 bases). The germline V and J ends were trimmed by 6 bases and 8 bases, with 18 bases remaining between them. The CDR3 loop spans 14 amino acids. Germline V gene data show CDR1 as SGHTS and CDR2 as YDEGEE. The CDR3 loop is CASILRGARDIQYF. The CDR3 region has the DNA TGTGCCAGCATCCTACGGGGGGCGCGTGACATTCAGTACTTC.

The chain employs TRBV28 and TRBJ2-5; maybe TRBD1 (6 bases). The germline gives CDR1 MDHEN, CDR2 SYDVKM. The CDR3 is 14 amino acids. The germline V and J ends were trimmed by 3 bases and 2 bases, with 10 bases remaining between them. CDR3 sequence reads: CASSFSGAQETQYF. CDR3 sequence (DNA): TGTGCCAGCAGTTTTTCAGGGGCACAAGAGACCCAGTACTTC.

The count of this clone is one. The chain is built from TRBV3-1 (or the pseudogene TRBV3-2) and TRBJ2-1; maybe TRBD2 (6 bases). The CDR3 is 15 amino acids. Germline lookup yields CDR1 LGHDT and CDR2 YNNKEL (reference sequence). V lost 3 bases, J lost 8 bases, and 17 bases lay in between. CDR3 loop: CASSQMRGLSHEQFF. The CDR3, as DNA: TGTGCCAGCAGCCAGATGAGGGGACTGTCCCATGAGCAGTTCTTC.

The chain uses TRBV2 and TRBJ2-3, with 7 bases that match TRBD1. This CDR3 contains 16 residues. Looked up from germline, CDR1 is SNHLY and CDR2 is FYNNEI. Trimming cost V 3 bases and J 0 bases; bases outside gene matches: 6. The CDR3 region is CASSEHTGESTDTQYF. Here the CDR3 DNA reads TGTGCCAGCAGTGAGCATACAGGGGAAAGCACAGATACGCAGTATTTT.

V and J are TRBV6-5 and TRBJ2-1, with D tentatively TRBD1 (5 bases). CDR3 size: 15 residues. Trimming removed 6 bases at V and 0 bases at J, with 12 bases between. Looked up from germline, CDR1 is MNHEY and CDR2 is SVGAGI. The CDR3 DNA is TGTGCCAGCAGGTCGACAGATAGCTCCTACAATGAGCAGTTCTTC. Protein: CASRSTDSSYNEQFF.